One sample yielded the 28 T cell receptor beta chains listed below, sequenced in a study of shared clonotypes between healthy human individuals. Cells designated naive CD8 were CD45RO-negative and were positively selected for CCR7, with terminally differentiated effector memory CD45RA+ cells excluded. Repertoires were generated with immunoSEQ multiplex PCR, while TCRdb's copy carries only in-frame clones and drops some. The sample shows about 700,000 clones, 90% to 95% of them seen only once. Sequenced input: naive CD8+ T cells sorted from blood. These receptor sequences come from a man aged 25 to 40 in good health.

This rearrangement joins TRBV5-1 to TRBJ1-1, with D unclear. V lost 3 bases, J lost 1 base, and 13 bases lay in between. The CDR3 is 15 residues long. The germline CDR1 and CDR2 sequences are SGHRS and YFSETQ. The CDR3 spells CASSSQVGKNTEAFF. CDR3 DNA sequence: TGCGCCAGCAGCTCGCAGGTAGGAAAGAACACTGAAGCTTTCTTT.

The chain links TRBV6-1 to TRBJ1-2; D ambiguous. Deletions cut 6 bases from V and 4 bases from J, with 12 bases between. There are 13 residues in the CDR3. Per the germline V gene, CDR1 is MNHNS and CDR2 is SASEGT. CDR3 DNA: TGTGCCAGCAGATCCCCCGAGCTCTATGGCTACACCTTC. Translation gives CASRSPELYGYTF.

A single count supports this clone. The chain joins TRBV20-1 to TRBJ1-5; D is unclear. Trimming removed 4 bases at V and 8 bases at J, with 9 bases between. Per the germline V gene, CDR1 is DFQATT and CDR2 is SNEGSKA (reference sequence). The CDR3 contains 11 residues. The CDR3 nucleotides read TGCAGTGCTAACCTAGGAGAGCCCCAGCATTTT. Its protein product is CSANLGEPQHF.

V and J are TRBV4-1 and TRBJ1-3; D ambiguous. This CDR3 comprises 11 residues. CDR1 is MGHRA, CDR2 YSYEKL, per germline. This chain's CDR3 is CASGSGNTIYF. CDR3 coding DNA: TGCGCGTCGGGTTCTGGAAACACCATATATTTT.

DNA of the CDR3: TGTGCCAGCGGGGGGGACGGCAACACCGGGGAGCTGTTTTTT. Its translation is CASGGDGNTGELFF. The chain links TRBV2 to TRBJ2-2, with 7 bases lining up with TRBD2. CDR1 is SNHLY and CDR2 is FYNNEI in the germline V gene. This CDR3 is 14 amino acids long. Trimming took 8 bases from V and 2 from J; bases not matched to a gene: 5.

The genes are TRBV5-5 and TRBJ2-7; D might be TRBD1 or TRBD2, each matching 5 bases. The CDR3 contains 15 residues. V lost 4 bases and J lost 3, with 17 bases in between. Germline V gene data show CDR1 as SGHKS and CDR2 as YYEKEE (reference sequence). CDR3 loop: CASSTGTVPNYEQYF. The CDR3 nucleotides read TGTGCCAGCAGCACGGGGACCGTCCCTAACTACGAGCAGTACTTC.

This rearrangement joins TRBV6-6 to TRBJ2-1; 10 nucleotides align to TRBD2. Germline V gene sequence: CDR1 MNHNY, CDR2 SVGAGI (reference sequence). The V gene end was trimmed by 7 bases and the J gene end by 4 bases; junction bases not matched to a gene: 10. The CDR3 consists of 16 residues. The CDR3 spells CASTRLAGGSYNEQFF. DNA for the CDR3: TGTGCCAGCACACGACTAGCGGGCGGATCTTACAATGAGCAGTTCTTC.

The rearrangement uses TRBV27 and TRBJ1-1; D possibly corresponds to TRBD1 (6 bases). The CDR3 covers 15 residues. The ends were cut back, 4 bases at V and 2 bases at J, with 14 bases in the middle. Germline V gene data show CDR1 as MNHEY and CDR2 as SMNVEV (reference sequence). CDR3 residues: CASSSPDRSNTEAFF. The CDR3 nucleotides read TGTGCCAGCAGTTCCCCGGACAGATCCAACACTGAAGCTTTCTTT.

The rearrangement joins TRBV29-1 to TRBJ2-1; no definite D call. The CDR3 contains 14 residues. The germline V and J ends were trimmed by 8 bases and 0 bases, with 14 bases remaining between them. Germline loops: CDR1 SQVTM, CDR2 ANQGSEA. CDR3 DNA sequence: TGCAGCTCCTCTTTGGCGGACTCCTACAATGAGCAGTTCTTC. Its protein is CSSSLADSYNEQFF.

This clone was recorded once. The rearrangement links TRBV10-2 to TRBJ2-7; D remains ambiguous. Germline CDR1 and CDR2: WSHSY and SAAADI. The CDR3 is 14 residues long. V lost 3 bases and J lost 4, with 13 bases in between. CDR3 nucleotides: TGCGCCAGCAGTGAACCCTTAATCGGATACGAGCAGTACTTC. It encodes CASSEPLIGYEQYF.

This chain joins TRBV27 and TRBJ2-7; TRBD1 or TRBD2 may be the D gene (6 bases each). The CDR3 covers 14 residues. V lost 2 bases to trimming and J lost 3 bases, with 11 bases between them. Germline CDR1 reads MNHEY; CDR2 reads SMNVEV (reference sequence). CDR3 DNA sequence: TGTGCCAGCAGTTTAAGGGGGGCGGGCTACGAGCAGTACTTC. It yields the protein CASSLRGAGYEQYF.

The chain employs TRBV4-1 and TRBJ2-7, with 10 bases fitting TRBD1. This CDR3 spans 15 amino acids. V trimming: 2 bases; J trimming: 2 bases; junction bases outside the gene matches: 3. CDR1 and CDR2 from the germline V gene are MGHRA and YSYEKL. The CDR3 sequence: CASSQLGQGAYEQYF. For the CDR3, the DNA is TGCGCCAGCAGCCAATTAGGACAGGGGGCCTACGAGCAGTACTTC.

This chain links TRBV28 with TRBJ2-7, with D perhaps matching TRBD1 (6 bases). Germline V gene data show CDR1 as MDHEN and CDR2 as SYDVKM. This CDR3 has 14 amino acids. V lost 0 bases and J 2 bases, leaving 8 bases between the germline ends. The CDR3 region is CASSLWTGTYEQYF. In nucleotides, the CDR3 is TGTGCCAGCAGTTTATGGACAGGTACCTACGAGCAGTACTTC.

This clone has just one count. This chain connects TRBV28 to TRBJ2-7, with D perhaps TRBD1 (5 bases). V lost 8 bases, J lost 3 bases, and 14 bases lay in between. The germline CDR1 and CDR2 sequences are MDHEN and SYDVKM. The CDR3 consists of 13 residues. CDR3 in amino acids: CASRGQGFYEQYF. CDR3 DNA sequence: TGTGCCAGCCGTGGGCAGGGCTTCTACGAGCAGTACTTC.

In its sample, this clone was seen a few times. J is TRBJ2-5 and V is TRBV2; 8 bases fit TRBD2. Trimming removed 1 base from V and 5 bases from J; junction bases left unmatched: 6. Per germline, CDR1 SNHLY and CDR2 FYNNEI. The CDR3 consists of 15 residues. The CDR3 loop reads CASSEGASGLETQYF. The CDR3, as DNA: TGTGCCAGCAGTGAAGGGGCTAGCGGGTTGGAGACCCAGTACTTC.

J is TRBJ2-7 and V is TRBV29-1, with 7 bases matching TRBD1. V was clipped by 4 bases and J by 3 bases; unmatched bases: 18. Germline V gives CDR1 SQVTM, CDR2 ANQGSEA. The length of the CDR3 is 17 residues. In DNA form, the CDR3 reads TGCAGCGTTGTAGGGACAGCGGACTCTACCGCCCTCTACGAGCAGTACTTC. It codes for CSVVGTADSTALYEQYF.

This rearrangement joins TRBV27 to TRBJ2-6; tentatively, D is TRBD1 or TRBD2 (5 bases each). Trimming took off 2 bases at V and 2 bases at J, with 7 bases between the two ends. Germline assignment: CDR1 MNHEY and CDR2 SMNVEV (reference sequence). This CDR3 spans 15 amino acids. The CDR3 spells CASSLGTAGANVLTF. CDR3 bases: TGTGCCAGCAGTTTAGGGACGGCTGGGGCCAACGTCCTGACTTTC.

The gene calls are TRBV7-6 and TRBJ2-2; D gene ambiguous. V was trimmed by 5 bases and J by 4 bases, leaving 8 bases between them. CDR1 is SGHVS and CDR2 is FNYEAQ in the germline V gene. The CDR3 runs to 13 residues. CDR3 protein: CASSQTGTGELFF. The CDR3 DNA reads TGTGCCAGCAGCCAAACGGGCACCGGGGAGCTGTTTTTT.

CDR3 loop: CASRLSPQNYEQYF. CDR3 in DNA: TGTGCCAGCAGACTGTCCCCCCAGAACTACGAGCAGTACTTC. The chain employs TRBV6-6 and TRBJ2-7, with D unclear. CDR3 size: 14 residues. Trimming stripped 6 bases from V and 3 bases from J, with 15 bases between. Germline V gene data show CDR1 as MNHNY and CDR2 as SVGAGI (reference sequence).

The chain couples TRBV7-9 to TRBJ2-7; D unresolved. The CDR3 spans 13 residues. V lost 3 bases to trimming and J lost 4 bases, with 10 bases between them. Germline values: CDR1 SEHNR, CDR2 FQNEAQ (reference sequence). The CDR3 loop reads CASSFPPNYEQYF. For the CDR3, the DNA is TGTGCCAGCAGCTTCCCCCCTAATTACGAGCAGTACTTC. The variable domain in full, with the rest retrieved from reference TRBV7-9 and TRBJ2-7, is DTGVSQNPRHKITKRGQNVTFRCDPISEHNRLYWYRQTLGQGPEFLTYFQNEAQLEKSRLLSDRFSAERPKGSFSTLEIQRTEQGDSAMYLCASSFPPNYEQYFGPGTRLTVT.

The CDR3 here is CASSRSGETQYF. DNA of the CDR3: TGCGCCAGCAGCCGGTCCGGAGAGACCCAGTACTTC. The chain recombines TRBV5-1 with TRBJ2-5; no firm D call. This CDR3 region has 12 residues. Per germline, CDR1 SGHRS and CDR2 YFSETQ. The V end was cut by 4 bases, the J end by 4 bases, with 8 bases between.

Here the CDR3 reads CASSLATSGSYEQYF. The CDR3 DNA is TGTGCCAGCAGCTTAGCGACTAGCGGGTCCTACGAGCAGTACTTC. This rearrangement joins TRBV13 to TRBJ2-7, with TRBD2 identical over 10 bases. This CDR3 has 15 residues. Germline CDR1 PRHDT, CDR2 FYEKMQ (reference sequence). V was pared by 1 base and J by 1 base, with 1 base of the junction left unmatched.

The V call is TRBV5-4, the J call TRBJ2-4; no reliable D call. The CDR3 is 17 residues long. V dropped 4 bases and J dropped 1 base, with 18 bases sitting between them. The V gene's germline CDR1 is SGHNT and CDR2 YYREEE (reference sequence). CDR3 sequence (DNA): TGTGCCAGCAGCCCCTACGGCTTCGGAAGGGCCAAAAACATTCAGTACTTC. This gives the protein CASSPYGFGRAKNIQYF. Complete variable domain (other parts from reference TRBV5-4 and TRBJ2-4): ETGVTQSPTHLIKTRGQQVTLRCSSQSGHNTVSWYQQALGQGPQFIFQYYREEENGRGNFPPRFSGLQFPNYSSELNVNALELDDSALYLCASSPYGFGRAKNIQYFGAGTRLSVL.

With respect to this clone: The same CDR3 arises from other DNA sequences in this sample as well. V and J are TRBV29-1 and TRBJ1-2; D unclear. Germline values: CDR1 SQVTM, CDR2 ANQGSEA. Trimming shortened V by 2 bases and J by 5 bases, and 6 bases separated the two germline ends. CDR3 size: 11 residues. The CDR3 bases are TGCAGCGTTGAATCCCTTTATGGCTACACCTTC. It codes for CSVESLYGYTF.

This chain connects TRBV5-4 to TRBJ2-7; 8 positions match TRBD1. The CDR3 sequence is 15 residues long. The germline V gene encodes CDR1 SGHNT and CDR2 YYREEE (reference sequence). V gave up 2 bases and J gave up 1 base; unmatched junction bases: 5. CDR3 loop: CASSLDRGNSYEQYF. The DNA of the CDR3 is TGTGCCAGCAGCTTAGACAGGGGCAATTCCTACGAGCAGTACTTC.

This chain's CDR3 is CASSLGQGPGELFF. The CDR3 nucleotides are TGTGCCAGCAGCTTGGGGCAGGGCCCTGGGGAGCTGTTTTTT. This sequence joins TRBV5-6 and TRBJ2-2, with D tentatively TRBD1 (5 bases). Germline CDR1 and CDR2: SGHDT and YYEEEE. The CDR3 loop spans 14 amino acids. With 0 bases removed from V and 8 bases from J, the gap between germline ends came to 11 bases.

In DNA form, the CDR3 reads TGTGCCAGCAGCTTAACATCAGAGCATAATCAGCCCCAGCATTTT. It codes for CASSLTSEHNQPQHF. The chain joins TRBV7-6 to TRBJ1-5; no clear D. The V end lost 2 bases, the J end lost 4 bases, and 12 bases lay between the germline ends. This CDR3 has 15 amino acids. The germline V gene encodes CDR1 SGHVS and CDR2 FNYEAQ.

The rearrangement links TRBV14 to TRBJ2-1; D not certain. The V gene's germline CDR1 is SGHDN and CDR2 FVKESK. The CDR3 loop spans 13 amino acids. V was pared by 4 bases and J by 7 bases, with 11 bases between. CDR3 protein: CASSPIPDNEQFF. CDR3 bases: TGTGCCAGCAGCCCGATCCCAGATAATGAGCAGTTCTTC.